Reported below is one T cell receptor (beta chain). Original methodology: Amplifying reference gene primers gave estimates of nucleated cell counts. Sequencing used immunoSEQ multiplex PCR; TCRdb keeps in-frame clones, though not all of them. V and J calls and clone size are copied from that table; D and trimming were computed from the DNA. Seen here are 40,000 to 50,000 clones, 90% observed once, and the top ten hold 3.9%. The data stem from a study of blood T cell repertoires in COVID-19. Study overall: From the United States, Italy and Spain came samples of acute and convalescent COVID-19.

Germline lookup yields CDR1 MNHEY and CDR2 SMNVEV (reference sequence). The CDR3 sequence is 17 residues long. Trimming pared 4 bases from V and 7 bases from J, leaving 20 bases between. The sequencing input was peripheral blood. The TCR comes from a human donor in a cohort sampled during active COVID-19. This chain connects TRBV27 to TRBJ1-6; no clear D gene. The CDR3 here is CASSSNSGWAQNSPLHF. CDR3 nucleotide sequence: TGTGCCAGCAGTTCGAACTCCGGTTGGGCCCAGAATTCACCCCTCCACTTT.